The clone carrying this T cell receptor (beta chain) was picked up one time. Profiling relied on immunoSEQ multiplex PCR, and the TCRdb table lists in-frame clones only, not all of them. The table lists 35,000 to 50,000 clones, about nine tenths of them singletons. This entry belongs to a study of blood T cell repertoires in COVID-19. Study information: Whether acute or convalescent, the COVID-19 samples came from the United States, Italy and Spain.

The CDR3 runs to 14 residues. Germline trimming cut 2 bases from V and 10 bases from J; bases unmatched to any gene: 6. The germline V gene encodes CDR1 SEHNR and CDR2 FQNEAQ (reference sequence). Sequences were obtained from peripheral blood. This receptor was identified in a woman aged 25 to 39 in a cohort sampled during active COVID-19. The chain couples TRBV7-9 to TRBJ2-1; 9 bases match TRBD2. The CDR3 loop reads CASSLSGLAGEQFF. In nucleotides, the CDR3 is TGTGCCAGCAGCTTATCGGGACTAGCTGGAGAGCAGTTCTTC.